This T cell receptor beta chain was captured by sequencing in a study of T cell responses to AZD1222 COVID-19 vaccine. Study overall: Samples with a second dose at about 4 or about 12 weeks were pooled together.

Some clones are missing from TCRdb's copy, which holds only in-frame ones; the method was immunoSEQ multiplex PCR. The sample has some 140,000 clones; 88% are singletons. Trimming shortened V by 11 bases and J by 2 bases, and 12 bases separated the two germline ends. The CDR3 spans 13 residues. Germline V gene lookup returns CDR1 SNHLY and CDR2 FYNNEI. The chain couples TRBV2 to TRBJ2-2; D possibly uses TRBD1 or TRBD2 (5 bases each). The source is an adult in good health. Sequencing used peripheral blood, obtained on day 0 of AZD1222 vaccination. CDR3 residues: CAGGRGNTGELFF. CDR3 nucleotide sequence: TGTGCCGGAGGAAGGGGAAACACCGGGGAGCTGTTTTTT.